Reported below is one T cell receptor beta chain. Its antigen specificity is not known. The record originates from a study of monozygotic twins with inflammatory bowel disease (dated by TCRdb to the late 2010s). Regarding the complete study: In total, around 28 monozygotic twin pairs made up the full study: 19 Danish pairs, all IBD-discordant, plus nine German pairs, of which four were IBD-concordant and five were IBD-discordant. Disease-associated traits were sought mainly through comparisons between IBD patients and their genetically identical healthy co-twins within discordant pairs. Each individual had, on average, about 151 000 unique TCRalpha sequences and 181 000 unique TCRbeta sequences available for analysis.

A 2.5 ml peripheral blood sample was drawn into PAXgene tubes per donor and stored at -80°C. Total RNA was isolated from whole blood with the PAXgene blood miRNA kit on an automated QIAcube, without T cell sorting. Deep TCRalpha and TCRbeta repertoire profiling with unique molecular barcoding was performed on peripheral blood of monozygotic twin pairs concordant or discordant for inflammatory bowel disease. Smoking habits were recorded for all twin pairs, and each individual was classified as a current, former or never smoker. Summary of the overall study and its limitations: Compared with healthy twins, IBD patients had fewer clonotypes in common with other individuals, a difference most pronounced in patients showing signs of disease activity. Background noise and inter-individual variability may have been introduced into the repertoires by the differing immunosuppressive treatments among patients. Repertoire similarity did not differ between concordant and discordant twins, which could be due to limited statistical power. Measured by the inverse Simpson index, TCRbeta repertoire diversity was lower in IBD patients than in their healthy co-twins. No single strong signal or clonotype linked to IBD turned up in the results, so the idea that one exists was not supported. Different T cell subtypes could not be distinguished in the analysis.

From cysteine to phenylalanine, the CDR3 is 15 amino acids long. The DNA is not on file. The method was 5' RACE. The input for every TCR library was around 3,600 ng of total RNA. For each sample, cDNA was synthesized in eight separate reactions using SMARTScribe reverse transcriptase. Unique molecular identifiers containing a 6-nucleotide sample barcode were introduced through template switching during cDNA synthesis. TCRalpha and TCRbeta cDNA was amplified by two nested PCRs of approximately 17 and 9 cycles, with bead purification after each PCR. Before amplification, the cDNA was both treated with uracil DNA-glycosylase and purified with the QIAquick PCR purification kit. The second PCR was the step at which Illumina TruSeq-compatible adapters and sample-specific barcodes were added. TapeStation and Qubit were used to check library quality and concentration, and 5 to 5.5 ng of each library was pooled. The pooled libraries were sequenced with 2 x 100 bp reads and custom sequencing primers on an Illumina HiSeq2500 single-index Rapid Run. In the paper's pipeline: MiGEC version 1.2.6 was used for UMI-based consensus assembly, which corrected PCR and sequencing errors. V(D)J alignment, clonotype assembly and CDR3 extraction were performed with MiXCR version 2.1.1. Normalisation of gene usage, clonotype sharing and MAIT/NKT TCR abundance was achieved by analysing the top 1000, 10 000 and 20 000 clonotypes per sample. Diversity was computed as the inverse Simpson index with the vegan R package after downsampling to 27 000 UMIs. Paired Mann-Whitney U tests on discordant twin pairs were used, with Benjamini-Hochberg multiple-testing correction. TCRdb reprocessed the reads, so every CDR3 protein sequence counts as one entry and DNA is not shown. It is TCRdb's table, rather than the study itself, that gives the V and J calls and clone size. The sample table records a few hundred thousand distinct CDR3 sequences. The top ten hold more than 2% of the sample.

The TCR originated in a human donor with ulcerative colitis or Crohn's disease, or a healthy co-twin of an affected twin (not recorded which). The sequencing sample was made of blood. The chain couples TRBV12-3 or TRBV12-4 to TRBJ2-3; without DNA, the TCRdb call of TRBD1 cannot be checked. CDR3 sequence: CASSLKTGSTDTQYF.